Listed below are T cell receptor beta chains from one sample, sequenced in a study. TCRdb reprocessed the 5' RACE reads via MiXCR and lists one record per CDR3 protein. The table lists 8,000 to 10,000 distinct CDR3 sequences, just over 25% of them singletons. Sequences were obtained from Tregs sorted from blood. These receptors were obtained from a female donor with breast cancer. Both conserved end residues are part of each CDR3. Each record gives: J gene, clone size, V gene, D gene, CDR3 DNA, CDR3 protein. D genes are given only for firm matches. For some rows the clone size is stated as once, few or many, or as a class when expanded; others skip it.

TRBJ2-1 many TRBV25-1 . TGTGCCAGCAGTGGCCTCTGGTTGGAGGGTTGGAGGGAGCAGTTCTTC CASSGLWLEGWREQFF
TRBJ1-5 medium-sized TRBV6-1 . TGTGCCAGCAGACTCGGGCAGGGTGGCAATCAGCCCCAGCATTTT CASRLGQGGNQPQHF
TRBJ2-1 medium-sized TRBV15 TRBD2 TGTGCCACCAGCCCCCGGGGTAGCGGGGGGGAGCAGTTCTTC CATSPRGSGGEQFF
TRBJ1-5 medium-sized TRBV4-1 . TGCGCAAGCGAACAGGTTTATAGCAATCAGCCCCAGCATTTT CASEQVYSNQPQHF
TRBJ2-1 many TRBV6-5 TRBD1 TGTGCCAGCAGTGCCCCGACAGGGGGCAATGAGCAGTTCTTC CASSAPTGGNEQFF
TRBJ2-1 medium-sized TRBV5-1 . TGCGCCAGCAGCCCCGGGACTTCCCGTCTAAATGAGCAGTTCTTC CASSPGTSRLNEQFF
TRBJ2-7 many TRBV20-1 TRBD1 TGCGGTGCTACCCAGGGGGTTGCCTACGAGCAGTACTTC CGATQGVAYEQYF
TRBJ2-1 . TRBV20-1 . TGCAGTGCTATACAAAATGAGCAGTTCTTC CSAIQNEQFF
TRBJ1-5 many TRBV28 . TGTGCCAGCAGTTTAGAGGTGACAGATAGCAATCAGCCCCAGCATTTT CASSLEVTDSNQPQHF
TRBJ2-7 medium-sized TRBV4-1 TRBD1 TGCGCCAGCAGCCAAAAGACAGGGACCTACGAGCAGTACTTC CASSQKTGTYEQYF
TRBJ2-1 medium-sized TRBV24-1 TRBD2 TGTGCCACCAGTGAGAGGACTAGCGACTACAATGAGCAGTTCTTC CATSERTSDYNEQFF
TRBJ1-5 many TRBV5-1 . TGCGCCAGCAGCTTGGTTGGGGAAGGGCAGCCCCAGCATTTT CASSLVGEGQPQHF
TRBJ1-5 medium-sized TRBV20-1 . TGCAGTGCCAAATTTCTCCAGCATTTT CSAKFLQHF
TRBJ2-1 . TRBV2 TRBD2 TGTGCCAGCAGTCTGGCGGGAGCATATTACAATGAGCAGTTCTTC CASSLAGAYYNEQFF
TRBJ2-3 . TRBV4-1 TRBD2 TGCGCCAGCAACCTCGGGTTGGGGAGCGGGAGGCAATACACAGATACGCAGTATTTT CASNLGLGSGRQYTDTQYF
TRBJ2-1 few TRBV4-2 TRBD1 TGTGCCAGCAGTCCAGGGGGCACCTACAATGAGCAGTTCTTC CASSPGGTYNEQFF
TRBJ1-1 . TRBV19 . TGTGCCACTACCCGGTGGGGGGATGCTTTCTTT CATTRWGDAFF
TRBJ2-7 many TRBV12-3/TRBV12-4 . TGTGCCAGCAGTTTTATTCAGGGGCCCTACGAGCAGTACTTC CASSFIQGPYEQYF
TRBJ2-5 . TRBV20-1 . TGCAGTGCTCAGGGGTACGGGGCTCTAGCGGTACTCCAAGAGACCCAGTACTTC CSAQGYGALAVLQETQYF
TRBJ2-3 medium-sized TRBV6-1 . TGTGCCAGCCAGGGAACTAGGTCGGATACGCAGTATTTT CASQGTRSDTQYF
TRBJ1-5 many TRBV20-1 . TGCAGTGCTAGAGCATTTACGGGCAATCAGCCCCAGCATTTT CSARAFTGNQPQHF
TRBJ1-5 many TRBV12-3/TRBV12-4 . TGTGCCAGCAGTTTTCGACTCAATCAGCCCCAGCATTTT CASSFRLNQPQHF
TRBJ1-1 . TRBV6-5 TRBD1 TGTGCCAGCAGTTACCTTCCTACAGGGGCTAACACTGAAGCTTTCTTT CASSYLPTGANTEAFF
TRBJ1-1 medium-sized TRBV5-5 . TGTGCCAGCAGCGAGGACTTGGAAGCTTTCTTT CASSEDLEAFF
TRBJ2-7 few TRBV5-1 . TGCGCCAGCAGTACCTCCGGGACAACCTCCTACGAGCAGTACTTC CASSTSGTTSYEQYF
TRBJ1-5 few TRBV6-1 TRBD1 TGTGCCAGCAGTGAACTGGGAACAGGGGGCCAGCCCCAGCATTTT CASSELGTGGQPQHF
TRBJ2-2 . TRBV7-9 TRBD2 TGTGCCAGCAGCTTCGCGGGAGCGAACACCGGGGAGCTGTTTTTT CASSFAGANTGELFF
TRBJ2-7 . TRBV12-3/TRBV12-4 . TGTGCCAGCAGTAGCCCCAGGACTGTTACCTACGAGCAATACTTC CASSSPRTVTYEQYF
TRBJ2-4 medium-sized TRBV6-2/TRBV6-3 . TGTGCCAGCAGACAAGGGACCGAAAGGGGAATAAACATTCAGTACTTC CASRQGTERGINIQYF
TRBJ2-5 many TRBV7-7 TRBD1 TGTGCCAGCAGCCTGGGACAGGAGGAAGAGACCCAGTACTTC CASSLGQEEETQYF
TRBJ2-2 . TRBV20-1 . TGCAGTGCTAGAGATTCGCGCGCAGGGTTTGACACCGGGGAGCTGTTTTTT CSARDSRAGFDTGELFF
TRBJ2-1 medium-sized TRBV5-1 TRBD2 TGCGCCAGCCGCCCCAGCGGGAGAGATTACAATGAGCAGTTCTTC CASRPSGRDYNEQFF
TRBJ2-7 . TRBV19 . TGTGCCAGTAGTCTGGAGGACAGCCACTACGAGCAGTACTTC CASSLEDSHYEQYF
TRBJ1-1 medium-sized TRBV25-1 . TGTGCCAGCACCTGGGGATTGAACACTGAAGCTTTCTTT CASTWGLNTEAFF
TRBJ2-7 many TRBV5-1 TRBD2 TGCGCCAGCAGGTTCGGGGGGACTAGCGGCGCCTACGAGCAGTACTTC CASRFGGTSGAYEQYF
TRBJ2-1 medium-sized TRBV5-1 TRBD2 TGCGCCAGCAGCTTTGGTAGCGGGGGGTCCTACAATGAGCAGTTCTTC CASSFGSGGSYNEQFF
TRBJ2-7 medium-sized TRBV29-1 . TGCAGCGTTGAAGGGTTCGGGACTCCCTACGAGCAGTACTTC CSVEGFGTPYEQYF
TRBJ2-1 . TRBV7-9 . TGTGCCAGCAGGATGGACAGCTCCTACGAGCAGTTCTTC CASRMDSSYEQFF
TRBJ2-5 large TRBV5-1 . TGCGCCAGCAGCTTTCTTCAGACACCACAAGAGACCCAGTACTTC CASSFLQTPQETQYF
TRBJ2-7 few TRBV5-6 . TGTGCCAGCAGCTTGGGAGCCAACGAGCAGTACTTC CASSLGANEQYF
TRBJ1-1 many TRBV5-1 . TGCGCCAGCAGCTTGCGGGGGGATCGAGCTTTCTTT CASSLRGDRAFF
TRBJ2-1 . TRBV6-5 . TGTGCCAGCAGCCGGGACTTCCGGAACTACAATGAGCAGTTCTTC CASSRDFRNYNEQFF